These 29 T cell receptor beta chains share one sample of origin, sequenced in a study of blood T cell repertoires in COVID-19. Using immunoSEQ multiplex PCR, the repertoire was profiled, and TCRdb retains in-frame clones only, with some absent. The sample lists around 120,000 clones, less than 95% occurring once. Sequencing used peripheral blood. The receptors originated from a human donor with active COVID-19. The donor label of this sample is uncertain.

CDR3 in DNA: TGTGCCAGCAAGAGCGGGCAGAACACCGGGGAGCTGTTTTTT. Residues: CASKSGQNTGELFF. V usage is TRBV2 and J usage is TRBJ2-2, with a weak D call TRBD2 (6 bases). The CDR3 length is 14 residues. The germline gives CDR1 SNHLY, CDR2 FYNNEI. V shed 7 bases and J shed 1 base, with 10 bases lying between them. Full variable domain (remainder filled in from reference TRBV2 and TRBJ2-2): EPEVTQTPSHQVTQMGQEVILRCVPISNHLYFYWYRQILGQKVEFLVSFYNNEISEKSEIFDDQFSVERPDGSNFTLKIRSTKLEDSAMYFCASKSGQNTGELFFGEGSRLTVL.

The rearrangement links TRBV27 to TRBJ2-6; tentatively, D is TRBD1 (6 bases). CDR3 length: 15 amino acids. Trimming stripped 3 bases from V and 3 bases from J, with 9 bases between. Germline loops: CDR1 MNHEY, CDR2 SMNVEV (reference sequence). The CDR3 is CASSFWGLGANVLTF. CDR3 coding DNA: TGTGCCAGCAGTTTTTGGGGGCTTGGGGCCAACGTCCTGACTTTC. The full variable domain, its missing parts supplied by reference TRBV27 and TRBJ2-6, is EAQVTQNPRYLITVTGKKLTVTCSQNMNHEYMSWYRQDPGLGLRQIYYSMNVEVTDKGDVPEGYKVSRKEKRNFPLILESPSPNQTSLYFCASSFWGLGANVLTFGAGSRLTVL.

V and J are TRBV2 and TRBJ2-7; 7 bases fit TRBD1. J lost 3 bases, V lost 5 bases, and 7 bases had no gene match. This CDR3 spans 14 amino acids. Looked up from germline, CDR1 is SNHLY and CDR2 is FYNNEI. The CDR3 loop reads CASSYGTANYEQYF. The CDR3 nucleotides read TGTGCCAGCAGTTATGGGACAGCCAACTACGAGCAGTACTTC. The whole variable domain, remainder taken from reference TRBV2 and TRBJ2-7, is EPEVTQTPSHQVTQMGQEVILRCVPISNHLYFYWYRQILGQKVEFLVSFYNNEISEKSEIFDDQFSVERPDGSNFTLKIRSTKLEDSAMYFCASSYGTANYEQYFGPGTRLTVT.

The V call is TRBV6-2 or TRBV6-3, the J call TRBJ1-2; 7 bases fit TRBD1. The CDR3 contains 17 residues. V dropped 5 bases and J dropped 3; count of bases not matched to a gene: 15. Germline values: CDR1 MNHEY, CDR2 SVGEGT. The CDR3 loop is CASSPLDRRSGDYGYTF. For the CDR3, the DNA is TGTGCCAGCAGTCCCCTGGACAGGCGATCTGGGGACTATGGCTACACCTTC.

This clone appeared a single time. This chain's CDR3 is CASSLGDRVLAQDEKLFF. CDR3 nucleotides: TGCGCCAGCAGCTTGGGGGACAGGGTACTCGCCCAGGATGAAAAACTGTTTTTT. The J gene is TRBJ1-4, the V gene TRBV5-1; 9 bases map to TRBD1. Germline loops: CDR1 SGHRS, CDR2 YFSETQ. J lost 6 bases, V lost 0 bases, and 12 bases had no gene match. This CDR3 region has 18 residues.

This chain links TRBV6-5 with TRBJ1-2; D perhaps matches TRBD1 (6 bases). V lost 7 bases, J lost 3 bases, and 15 bases lay in between. Germline V gene data show CDR1 as MNHEY and CDR2 as SVGAGI. The CDR3 is 14 amino acids. CDR3 DNA: TGTGCCAGCACATCAGGGGAAGGGGACTATGGCTACACCTTC. Translated, it gives CASTSGEGDYGYTF.

The gene calls are TRBV3-1 (or the pseudogene TRBV3-2) and TRBJ2-4; 9 nucleotides match TRBD2. The CDR3 has 17 amino acids. Germline V gives CDR1 LGHDT, CDR2 YNNKEL (reference sequence). J lost 7 bases, V lost 1 base, and 11 bases had no gene match. The CDR3 protein is CASSQGPSGVMSNIQYF. In DNA, the CDR3 is TGTGCCAGCAGCCAAGGCCCTAGCGGGGTGATGTCGAACATTCAGTACTTC.

The chain combines TRBV5-1 with TRBJ2-1; D not certain. The CDR3 extends over 13 amino acids. The germline V gene encodes CDR1 SGHRS and CDR2 YFSETQ. The V and J ends lost 0 bases and 3 bases respectively, with 4 bases between them. CDR3 loop: CASSLVNYNEQFF. The CDR3, as DNA: TGCGCCAGCAGCTTGGTTAACTACAATGAGCAGTTCTTC. Filled out from reference TRBV5-1 and TRBJ2-1, the complete variable domain reads KAGVTQTPRYLIKTRGQQVTLSCSPISGHRSVSWYQQTPGQGLQFLFEYFSETQRNKGNFPGRFSGRQFSNSRSEMNVSTLELGDSALYLCASSLVNYNEQFFGPGTRLTVL.

The chain combines TRBV7-2 with TRBJ2-5, with 9 bases that match TRBD2. Germline V lookup: CDR1 SGHTA, CDR2 FQGNSA. J gave up 2 bases and V 5 bases, and 9 bases lay outside the gene matches. The CDR3 covers 16 residues. For the CDR3, the DNA is TGTGCCAGCAGCCCTGATATAGCGGGGGAGCAAGAGACCCAGTACTTC. Its translation: CASSPDIAGEQETQYF.

The J gene is TRBJ2-2, the V gene TRBV7-9; a possible D gene is TRBD1 (5 bases). V shed 5 bases and J shed 7 bases, with 14 bases lying between them. This CDR3 has 14 residues. Germline V gives CDR1 SEHNR, CDR2 FQNEAQ (reference sequence). CDR3 DNA: TGTGCCAGCAGCCGGACAACGGGCGTCGGGGAGCTGTTTTTT. Translation gives CASSRTTGVGELFF.

CDR3 in amino acids: CATSRDRDRGYNEQFF. CDR3 DNA sequence: TGTGCCACCAGCAGAGATCGGGACAGGGGGTACAATGAGCAGTTCTTC. The rearrangement joins TRBV15 to TRBJ2-1, with 11 bases that match TRBD1. Per germline, CDR1 LNHNV and CDR2 YYDKDF (reference sequence). CDR3 length: 16 amino acids. V gave up 0 bases and J gave up 4 bases; unmatched junction bases: 2.

This chain connects TRBV12-3 or TRBV12-4 to TRBJ1-2; no definite D call. The CDR3 covers 13 residues. The V and J ends lost 5 bases and 8 bases respectively, with 15 bases between them. CDR3 amino acids: CASSLLGGRGYTF. In DNA form, the CDR3 reads TGTGCCAGCAGTCTCCTCGGAGGGCGAGGCTACACCTTC.

The rearrangement joins TRBV5-1 to TRBJ1-2; 7 bases map to TRBD1. J gave up 4 bases and V 0 bases, and 0 bases lay outside the gene matches. The CDR3 runs 13 residues. The V gene's germline CDR1 is SGHRS and CDR2 YFSETQ. The CDR3 here is CASSLGDSYGYTF. The CDR3 region has the DNA TGCGCCAGCAGCTTGGGGGACAGCTATGGCTACACCTTC.

V gene TRBV28 combines with J gene TRBJ2-1; D is uncertain. V was trimmed by 5 bases and J by 2 bases, leaving 16 bases between them. The length of the CDR3 is 16 residues. Looked up from germline, CDR1 is MDHEN and CDR2 is SYDVKM. CDR3 DNA: TGTGCCAGCAGTCAACCCCGAGCCCCCCCCTACAATGAGCAGTTCTTC. Translated: CASSQPRAPPYNEQFF.

The chain couples TRBV7-2 to TRBJ1-5; no firm D call. With 0 bases removed from V and 0 bases from J, the gap between germline ends came to 9 bases. There are 16 residues in the CDR3. Germline V gene sequence: CDR1 SGHTA, CDR2 FQGNSA. This CDR3 reads CASSLASEYSNQPQHF. The CDR3 DNA is TGTGCCAGCAGCTTAGCGTCAGAATATAGCAATCAGCCCCAGCATTTT.

The genes are TRBV7-3 and TRBJ2-1, with 13 positions matching TRBD2. V lost 6 bases, J lost 6 bases, and 5 bases stayed unmatched. The V gene's germline CDR1 is SGHTA and CDR2 FQGTGA. CDR3 size: 15 residues. As DNA, the CDR3 is TGTGCCAGCAGTCCACTAGCGGGGGGGCTCAATGAGCAGTTCTTC. Its protein product is CASSPLAGGLNEQFF.

This clone was recorded only once. The gene calls are TRBV6-4 and TRBJ2-1; 8 positions agree with TRBD1. Germline lookup yields CDR1 MRHNA and CDR2 SNTAGT. The CDR3 covers 15 residues. The V gene end was trimmed by 6 bases and the J gene end by 0 bases; junction bases not matched to a gene: 4. CDR3 nucleotide sequence: TGTGCCAGCAGCCTAACAGGGGGCTCCTACAATGAGCAGTTCTTC. It translates to CASSLTGGSYNEQFF.

The chain joins TRBV11-3 to TRBJ2-1, with 12 bases fitting TRBD2. CDR3 size: 17 residues. Per the germline V gene, CDR1 is SGHNT and CDR2 is YENEEA. V shed 3 bases, J shed 4 bases, and the junction held 7 bases outside the gene matches. CDR3 bases: TGTGCCAGCAGCTTGGGGCTAGCGGGGGGGATTTACAATGAGCAGTTCTTC. Translation: CASSLGLAGGIYNEQFF. The whole variable domain, remainder taken from reference TRBV11-3 and TRBJ2-1, is EAGVVQSPRYKIIEKKQPVAFWCNPISGHNTLYWYLQNLGQGPELLIRYENEEAVDDSQLPKDRFSAERLKGVDSTLKIQPAELGDSAVYLCASSLGLAGGIYNEQFFGPGTRLTVL.

The chain recombines TRBV5-1 with TRBJ1-5, with D possibly being TRBD1 (6 bases). Trimming left V 4 bases short and J 0 bases short, with 8 bases between. CDR1 is SGHRS and CDR2 is YFSETQ in the germline V gene. The CDR3 spans 14 residues. The CDR3 DNA is TGCGCCAGCAGCGGACAGAGTAGCAATCAGCCCCAGCATTTT. As protein: CASSGQSSNQPQHF. Drawing the rest from reference TRBV5-1 and TRBJ1-5, the complete variable domain is KAGVTQTPRYLIKTRGQQVTLSCSPISGHRSVSWYQQTPGQGLQFLFEYFSETQRNKGNFPGRFSGRQFSNSRSEMNVSTLELGDSALYLCASSGQSSNQPQHFGDGTRLSIL.

The chain couples TRBV25-1 to TRBJ1-2; the D gene is possibly TRBD1 (5 bases). The CDR3 is 16 residues long. Germline loops: CDR1 MGHDK, CDR2 SYGVNS. V dropped 3 bases and J dropped 2 bases, with 16 bases sitting between them. The CDR3 reads CASSEAPGRSNYGYTF. The CDR3 DNA reads as TGTGCCAGCAGTGAGGCCCCAGGGAGGTCCAACTATGGCTACACCTTC.

V usage is TRBV3-1 (or the pseudogene TRBV3-2) and J usage is TRBJ2-5, with D maybe TRBD2 (7 bases). Trimming pared 2 bases from V and 5 bases from J, leaving 18 bases between. There are 16 residues in the CDR3. Germline V gene data show CDR1 as LGHDT and CDR2 as YNNKEL (reference sequence). In DNA form, the CDR3 reads TGTGCCAGCAGCCAAAGGACTAGAGGGGGTGGGGAGACCCAGTACTTC. Protein product: CASSQRTRGGGETQYF.

The chain joins TRBV14 to TRBJ1-5, with TRBD1 as a possible D gene (6 bases). The V and J ends lost 4 bases and 4 bases respectively, with 8 bases between them. CDR1 is SGHDN, CDR2 FVKESK, per germline. This CDR3 spans 13 amino acids. Written as DNA, the CDR3 is TGTGCCAGCAGCCCGACAGGAAATCAGCCCCAGCATTTT. Translating gives CASSPTGNQPQHF.

The rearrangement links TRBV6-1 to TRBJ1-2; 7 bases align to TRBD1. Germline CDR1 MNHNS, CDR2 SASEGT. The V segment lost 3 bases and the J segment 4 bases; nucleotides outside the gene matches: 5. This CDR3 contains 14 residues. Written as DNA, the CDR3 is TGTGCCAGCAGTGAGGCAGGGGGAATCTATGGCTACACCTTC. It yields the protein CASSEAGGIYGYTF.

CDR3 residues: CATSLTGSDTQYF. DNA of the CDR3: TGTGCCACCAGCCTCACAGGGTCAGATACGCAGTATTTT. This chain joins TRBV24-1 and TRBJ2-3, with D possibly matching TRBD1 (6 bases). CDR1 is KGHDR and CDR2 is SFDVKD in the germline V gene. Between the trimmed V and J ends, which lost 7 bases and 4 bases, there was a span of 11 bases. This CDR3 comprises 13 residues.

The CDR3 here is CASSLTPGGTGELFF. For the CDR3, the DNA is TGTGCCAGCAGTTTGACGCCTGGAGGCACCGGGGAGCTGTTTTTT. The J gene is TRBJ2-2, the V gene TRBV27; D is perhaps TRBD2 (5 bases). This CDR3 is 15 amino acids long. V was cut by 3 bases and J by 4 bases, with 12 bases left in between. Germline CDR1 MNHEY, CDR2 SMNVEV (reference sequence).

This chain joins TRBV7-9 and TRBJ1-1; tentatively, D is TRBD1 (5 bases). Germline V gene sequence: CDR1 SEHNR, CDR2 FQNEAQ (reference sequence). The ends were cut back, 5 bases at V and 2 bases at J, with 9 bases in the middle. There are 13 residues in the CDR3. For the CDR3, the DNA is TGTGCCAGCAGCCCGGACACCAACACTGAAGCTTTCTTT. Residues: CASSPDTNTEAFF.

The rearrangement uses TRBV5-4 and TRBJ1-2; no clear D gene. Germline loops: CDR1 SGHNT, CDR2 YYREEE (reference sequence). Trimming stripped 0 bases from V and 6 bases from J, with 9 bases between. The CDR3 loop spans 13 amino acids. The CDR3 reads CASSLVDADGYTF. The CDR3 DNA sequence: TGTGCCAGCAGCTTGGTTGACGCGGATGGCTACACCTTC.

V is TRBV19 and J is TRBJ1-5, with TRBD1 identical over 12 bases. This CDR3 has 15 amino acids. The trim removed 6 bases at V and 7 bases at J, leaving 7 bases unmatched. Germline loops: CDR1 LNHDA, CDR2 SQIVND (reference sequence). The CDR3: CASRLGQGARQPQHF. The CDR3 DNA reads TGTGCCAGTAGATTGGGACAGGGGGCACGCCAGCCCCAGCATTTT. The complete variable domain, with remaining parts taken from reference TRBV19 and TRBJ1-5, reads DGGITQSPKYLFRKEGQNVTLSCEQNLNHDAMYWYRQDPGQGLRLIYYSQIVNDFQKGDIAEGYSVSREKKESFPLTVTSAQKNPTAFYLCASRLGQGARQPQHFGDGTRLSIL.

CDR3 loop: CASSQLSSYNEQFF. CDR3 nucleotide sequence: TGTGCCAGCAGTCAACTAAGCTCCTACAATGAGCAGTTCTTC. The chain uses TRBV27 and TRBJ2-1, with D uncertain. Trimming shortened V by 5 bases and J by 0 bases, and 8 bases separated the two germline ends. Per germline, CDR1 MNHEY and CDR2 SMNVEV (reference sequence). The CDR3 sequence is 14 residues long.